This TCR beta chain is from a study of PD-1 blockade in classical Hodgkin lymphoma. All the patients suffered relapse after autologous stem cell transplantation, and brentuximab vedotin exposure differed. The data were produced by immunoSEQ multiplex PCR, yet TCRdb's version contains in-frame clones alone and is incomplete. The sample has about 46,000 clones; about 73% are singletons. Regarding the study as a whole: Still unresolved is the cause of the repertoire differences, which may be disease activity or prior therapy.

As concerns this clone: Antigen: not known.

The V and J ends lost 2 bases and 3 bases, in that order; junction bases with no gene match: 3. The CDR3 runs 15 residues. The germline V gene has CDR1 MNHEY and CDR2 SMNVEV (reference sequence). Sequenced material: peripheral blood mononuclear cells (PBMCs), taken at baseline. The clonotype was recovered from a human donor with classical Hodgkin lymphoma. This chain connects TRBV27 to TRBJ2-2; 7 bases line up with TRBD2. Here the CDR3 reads CASSLRGRDTGELFF. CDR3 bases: TGTGCCAGCAGTTTAAGAGGGAGGGACACCGGGGAGCTGTTTTTT.